The clone carrying this TCR beta chain was detected only a few times. Its antigen is currently unknown. The sample originates from a study of response to subunit inactivated influenza vaccine. Via MiXCR, TCRdb re-called the RT-PCR reads, giving one row per CDR3 protein. The table shows hundreds of thousands of distinct CDR3 sequences, with about 14% occurring only once. Study observations and caveats: The authors suggested that every seasonal influenza vaccination recruits few new T cells.

This specimen was PBMCs from blood, taken roughly 15 days before vaccination. This sequence originates from a man aged 50-60 years who received an inactivated influenza vaccine.

CDR3 DNA: TGTGCCAGCAGCCTGACTAGCGGGGGGGCTGTCGGGGCCAACGTCCTGACTTTC. Residues: CASSLTSGGAVGANVLTF. This sequence joins TRBV28 and TRBJ2-6; 14 bases fit TRBD2. After removal of 6 bases from V and 4 bases from J, the junction contained 8 bases not matched to a gene. Germline V gives CDR1 MDHEN, CDR2 SYDVKM. The CDR3 contains 18 residues.